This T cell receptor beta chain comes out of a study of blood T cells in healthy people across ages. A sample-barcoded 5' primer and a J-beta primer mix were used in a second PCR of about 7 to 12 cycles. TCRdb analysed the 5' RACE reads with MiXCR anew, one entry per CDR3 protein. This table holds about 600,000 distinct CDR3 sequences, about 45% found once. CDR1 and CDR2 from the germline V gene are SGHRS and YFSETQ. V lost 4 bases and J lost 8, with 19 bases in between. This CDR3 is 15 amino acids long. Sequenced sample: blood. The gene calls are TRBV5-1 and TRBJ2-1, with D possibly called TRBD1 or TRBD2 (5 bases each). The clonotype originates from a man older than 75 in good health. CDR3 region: CASSIAGAVQDEQFF. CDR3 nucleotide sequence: TGCGCCAGCAGCATTGCCGGGGCAGTACAAGATGAGCAGTTCTTC.